Following are 27 T cell receptor beta chains from one sample sequenced in a study of T cell responses to AZD1222 COVID-19 vaccine. Produced via immunoSEQ multiplex PCR; TCRdb's table is partial and in-frame only. The sample includes 150,000 to 200,000 clones, more than 70% seen only once; the top ten take roughly 26%. Sequenced material: peripheral blood, taken 28 days after the second AZD1222 dose. These receptors all stem from an adult who received the AZD1222 COVID-19 vaccine.

The chain employs TRBV7-3 and TRBJ2-1; D ambiguous. The V gene lost 5 bases and the J gene lost 9 bases, with 14 bases spanning the gap. The CDR3 is 13 amino acids. Looked up from germline, CDR1 is SGHTA and CDR2 is FQGTGA. CDR3 bases: TGTGCCAGCAGCCCCAACTACATCGGTGAGCAGTTCTTC. It is translated as CASSPNYIGEQFF.

As regards this clone: One junction end disagrees with the germline gene, perhaps due to a read error. The rearrangement joins TRBV7-3 to TRBJ2-1; 8 bases fit TRBD2. This CDR3 has 17 residues. The germline gives CDR1 SGHTA, CDR2 FQGTGA. The CDR3 nucleotides are TGTGCCAGCAGCCGGGGGGGATCTAGGAGCTCCTACAATGAGCAGCTCTTC. Translating it yields CASSRGGSRSSYNEQLF. Combining the CDR3 with reference TRBV7-3 and TRBJ2-1 gives the whole variable domain GAGVSQTPSNKVTEKGKYVELRCDPISGHTALYWYRQSLGQGPEFLIYFQGTGAADDSGLPNDRFFAVRPEGSVSTLKIQRTERGDSAVYLCASSRGGSRSSYNEQLFGPGTRLTVL.

The chain carries TRBV21-1 and TRBJ2-1; the D segment call TRBD1 is taken from the table without a DNA check. TRBV21-1 is labeled a pseudogene. The CDR3 loop spans 17 amino acids. The CDR3 nucleotides are TGTGCCAGCAGCCTGCGGACAGGGAGGAACTTTCAATTTGAGCAGTTCTTC. Amino acid sequence: CASSLRTGRNFQFEQFF.

The chain has TRBV23-1 and TRBJ2-1; 7 positions match TRBD2. TRBV23-1 carries the ORF label, with uncertain function. After removal of 1 base from V and 0 bases from J, the junction contained 21 bases not matched to a gene. The CDR3 covers 22 residues. The CDR3 coding sequence is TGCGCCAGCAGTCAATTGGTAAAGTCCGGGCGGGAGTTCTCAAGCTCCTACAATGAGCAGTTCTTC. This gives the protein CASSQLVKSGREFSSSYNEQFF.

The V and J genes are TRBV9 and TRBJ2-7, with D perhaps TRBD2 (5 bases). Germline lookup yields CDR1 SGDLS and CDR2 YYNGEE. The CDR3 contains 14 residues. With 3 bases removed from V and 7 bases from J, the gap between germline ends came to 17 bases. CDR3 DNA: TGTGCCAGCAGCGCAGAGACACCCTCGGGGGAGCAGTACTTC. The encoded protein is CASSAETPSGEQYF.

This clone has only one observation. The V call is TRBV4-3, the J call TRBJ2-7; possible D gene TRBD2, 6 bases. The germline gives CDR1 LGHNA, CDR2 YSLEER. V lost 4 bases, J lost 0 bases, and 10 bases lay in between. The CDR3 has 14 amino acids. CDR3 in amino acids: CASSREASSYEQYF. The CDR3 DNA sequence: TGCGCCAGCAGCCGGGAGGCTTCCTCCTACGAGCAGTACTTC.

The chain recombines TRBV19 with TRBJ2-7; 8 bases are a match to TRBD2. This CDR3 spans 15 amino acids. Germline values: CDR1 LNHDA, CDR2 SQIVND (reference sequence). Trimming took 3 bases from V and 0 from J; bases not matched to a gene: 4. The CDR3 DNA reads as TGTGCCAGTAGTATTAGGAGCGGGAGCTCCTACGAGCAGTACTTC. Amino acids: CASSIRSGSSYEQYF.

The chain employs TRBV4-2 and TRBJ2-2, with 11 bases that match TRBD1. The CDR3 runs to 17 residues. The junction had 6 bases not matched to a gene; V was cut back by 1 base and J by 5 bases. CDR1 is LGHNA, CDR2 YNFKEQ, per germline. CDR3 nucleotide sequence: TGTGCCAGCAGCCAAGCGACCGGGACAGGGGGAACCGGGGAGCTGTTTTTT. Translated: CASSQATGTGGTGELFF.

This clone appeared once. This rearrangement joins TRBV9 to TRBJ1-1, with unresolved D. Trimming took 0 bases from V and 5 from J, leaving 14 bases between them. The germline CDR1 and CDR2 sequences are SGDLS and YYNGEE. The CDR3 is made up of 15 amino acids. The CDR3 DNA reads as TGTGCCAGCAGCGTAGGTGTAGATCCGGGGACTGAAGCTTTCTTT. Its translation: CASSVGVDPGTEAFF. Together with reference TRBV9 and TRBJ1-1, the CDR3 gives the full variable domain: DSGVTQTPKHLITATGQRVTLRCSPRSGDLSVYWYQQSLDQGLQFLIQYYNGEERAKGNILERFSAQQFPDLHSELNLSSLELGDSALYFCASSVGVDPGTEAFFGQGTRLTVV.

The rearrangement links TRBV5-1 to TRBJ2-2; D might be TRBD2 (6 bases). Trimming took 0 bases from V and 4 from J, leaving 16 bases between them. This CDR3 has 17 amino acids. From germline, CDR1 is SGHRS and CDR2 YFSETQ. Written as DNA, the CDR3 is TGCGCCAGCAGCTTGGCCGGATCGGGAGCGGTCACCGGGGAGCTGTTTTTT. Translation gives CASSLAGSGAVTGELFF.

In its sample, this clone was seen once. The chain couples TRBV9 to TRBJ1-3; no clear D. The length of the CDR3 is 16 residues. Per germline, CDR1 SGDLS and CDR2 YYNGEE. V lost 0 bases and J 0 bases, leaving 10 bases between the germline ends. CDR3 amino acids: CASSVDPAPSGNTIYF. The CDR3 nucleotides read TGTGCCAGCAGCGTAGATCCAGCTCCCTCTGGAAACACCATATATTTT.

The V call is TRBV15, the J call TRBJ2-1, with unresolved D. Germline CDR1 and CDR2: LNHNV and YYDKDF (reference sequence). The length of the CDR3 is 13 residues. V lost 3 bases and J 4 bases, leaving 7 bases between the germline ends. The CDR3 is CATSRGSYNEQFF. The CDR3 coding sequence is TGTGCCACCAGCAGGGGCAGTTACAATGAGCAGTTCTTC.

The genes are TRBV4-3 and TRBJ2-1, with 9 bases aligning to TRBD2. Trimming cost V 1 base and J 8 bases; bases outside gene matches: 15. In germline, CDR1 is LGHNA, CDR2 YSLEER. The CDR3 runs to 18 residues. The CDR3 sequence is CASSQAPSGRPGLDEQFF. CDR3 DNA sequence: TGCGCCAGCAGCCAAGCCCCAAGCGGGAGGCCTGGATTAGATGAGCAGTTCTTC.

The gene calls are TRBV7-9 and TRBJ1-1; D is ambiguous. The CDR3 runs to 12 residues. Trimming pared 7 bases from V and 3 bases from J, leaving 9 bases between. Per germline, CDR1 SEHNR and CDR2 FQNEAQ (reference sequence). CDR3 nucleotides: TGTGCCAGCACCTCACAGTACACTGAAGCTTTCTTT. This codes for CASTSQYTEAFF.

The gene calls are TRBV7-2 and TRBJ2-3, with 7 bases aligning to TRBD1. From germline, CDR1 is SGHTA and CDR2 FQGNSA. The CDR3 contains 16 residues. The ends lost 2 bases at V and 2 bases at J; junction bases unmatched: 7. CDR3: CASSLHAGGNTDTQYF. The CDR3 nucleotides read TGTGCCAGCAGCTTACATGCAGGGGGTAACACAGATACGCAGTATTTT.

The chain joins TRBV6-4 to TRBJ2-2; D possibly corresponds to TRBD2 (6 bases). This CDR3 is built from 14 residues. Trimming removed 6 bases from V and 4 bases from J, with 12 bases in between. In germline, CDR1 is MRHNA, CDR2 SNTAGT. The CDR3 loop is CASSPTAGTGELFF. DNA of the CDR3: TGTGCCAGCAGCCCGACAGCGGGCACCGGGGAGCTGTTTTTT.

The chain employs TRBV7-9 and TRBJ1-4; D is undetermined. Germline CDR1 SEHNR, CDR2 FQNEAQ (reference sequence). V gave up 3 bases and J gave up 1 base, with 3 bases separating them. The CDR3 is made up of 13 amino acids. For the CDR3, the DNA is TGTGCCAGCAGCTTCCAAACTAATGAAAAACTGTTTTTT. Its protein product is CASSFQTNEKLFF.

This clone has only a few counts. The chain employs TRBV7-3 and TRBJ2-2; 12 positions agree with TRBD2. This CDR3 spans 22 amino acids. The germline gives CDR1 SGHTA, CDR2 FQGTGA. Trimming removed 5 bases from V and 5 bases from J; junction bases left unmatched: 24. CDR3 nucleotides: TGTGCCAGCAGCCCGCCTCTGGCATGGGCCCGGGCTAGCGGGAGGGGGACCGGGGAGCTGTTTTTT. It is translated as CASSPPLAWARASGRGTGELFF.

Turning to this clone: Other DNA sequences within the sample encode an identical CDR3. CDR3 bases: TGCAGTGCTAGAGTAGAGGAGACCCAGTACTTC. It encodes CSARVEETQYF. V usage is TRBV20-1 and J usage is TRBJ2-5; no firm D call. Trimming stripped 1 base from V and 5 bases from J, with 5 bases between. The germline V gene has CDR1 DFQATT and CDR2 SNEGSKA (reference sequence). The CDR3 spans 11 residues.

The chain uses TRBV28 and TRBJ1-1, with D tentatively TRBD1 (6 bases). Trimming removed 7 bases at V and 8 bases at J, with 17 bases between. The CDR3 consists of 13 residues. Per germline, CDR1 MDHEN and CDR2 SYDVKM. The CDR3 here is CASIRPGGAEAFF. The CDR3 DNA is TGTGCCAGCATTCGACCCGGGGGCGCCGAAGCTTTCTTT.

V and J are TRBV2 and TRBJ2-3, with 10 bases fitting TRBD2. The CDR3 has 15 amino acids. Trimming at V came to 6 bases and at J to 3 bases, leaving 6 bases not matched to a gene. Germline assignment: CDR1 SNHLY and CDR2 FYNNEI. The CDR3 nucleotides are TGTGCCAGCAGGGGACTAGCGCTGAAAACAGATACGCAGTATTTT. It is translated as CASRGLALKTDTQYF.

A single count supports this clone. The chain carries TRBV28 and TRBJ2-7, with D perhaps TRBD2 (5 bases). The V gene's germline CDR1 is MDHEN and CDR2 SYDVKM. Trimming shortened V by 6 bases and J by 3 bases, and 15 bases separated the two germline ends. The CDR3 runs to 14 residues. The CDR3 region is CASSPQRLGYEQYF. The CDR3, as DNA: TGTGCCAGCAGCCCCCAGCGGCTGGGCTACGAGCAGTACTTC.

The chain is built from TRBV6-5 and TRBJ1-6; D is unclear. Trimming pared 6 bases from V and 9 bases from J, leaving 15 bases between. The CDR3 is 14 amino acids. The germline gives CDR1 MNHEY, CDR2 SVGAGI. The CDR3 reads CASSQTVFGSPLHF. The CDR3 DNA is TGTGCCAGCAGCCAGACTGTATTCGGTTCACCCCTCCACTTT.

The chain is built from TRBV11-1 and TRBJ2-7; either TRBD1 or TRBD2 may supply D (6 bases each). Trimming stripped 5 bases from V and 0 bases from J, with 11 bases between. The germline V gene encodes CDR1 SGHAT and CDR2 FQDESV (reference sequence). The length of the CDR3 is 14 residues. Written as DNA, the CDR3 is TGTGCCAGCAGCAGGGGGGACACCTCCTACGAGCAGTACTTC. Its translation is CASSRGDTSYEQYF. Full variable domain (outside the CDR3, taken from reference TRBV11-1 and TRBJ2-7): EAEVAQSPRYKITEKSQAVAFWCDPISGHATLYWYRQILGQGPELLVQFQDESVVDDSQLPKDRFSAERLKGVDSTLKIQPAELGDSAMYLCASSRGDTSYEQYFGPGTRLTVT.

A single count supports this clone. The chain links TRBV9 to TRBJ1-1; a possible D gene is TRBD1 (5 bases). Germline loops: CDR1 SGDLS, CDR2 YYNGEE. The CDR3 is 15 residues long. V gave up 4 bases and J gave up 3 bases, with 16 bases separating them. CDR3 loop: CASSPGSRVDTEAFF. CDR3 nucleotide sequence: TGTGCCAGCAGCCCAGGGTCCCGGGTGGACACTGAAGCTTTCTTT.

The chain employs TRBV29-1 and TRBJ1-1, with D unclear. Deletions cut 1 base from V and 1 base from J, with 7 bases between. CDR3 length: 13 amino acids. Per the germline V gene, CDR1 is SQVTM and CDR2 is ANQGSEA. CDR3 nucleotides: TGCAGCGTTGAAGGCCGAGAGAACACTGAAGCTTTCTTT. This sequence encodes CSVEGRENTEAFF.

The gene calls are TRBV10-3 and TRBJ2-5; 9 bases agree with TRBD1. V gave up 5 bases and J gave up 3 bases; unmatched junction bases: 13. The CDR3 is 17 amino acids. Germline CDR1 is ENHRY and CDR2 is SYGVKD. Written as DNA, the CDR3 is TGTGCCATCAGTCCGGGACAGGGATCATACTTAGAAGAGACCCAGTACTTC. Translating gives CAISPGQGSYLEETQYF.